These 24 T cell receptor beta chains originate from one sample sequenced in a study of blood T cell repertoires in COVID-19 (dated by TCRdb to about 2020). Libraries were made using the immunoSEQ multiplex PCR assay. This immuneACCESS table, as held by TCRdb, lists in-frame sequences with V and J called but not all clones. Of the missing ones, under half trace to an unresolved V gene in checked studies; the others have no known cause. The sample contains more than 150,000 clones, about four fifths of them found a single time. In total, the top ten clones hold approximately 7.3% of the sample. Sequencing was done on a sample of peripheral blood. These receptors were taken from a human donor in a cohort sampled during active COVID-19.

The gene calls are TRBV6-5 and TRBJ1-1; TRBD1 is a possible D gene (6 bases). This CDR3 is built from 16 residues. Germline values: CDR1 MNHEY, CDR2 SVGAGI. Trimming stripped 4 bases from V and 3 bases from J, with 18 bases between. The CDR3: CASSFTRGRGDTEAFF. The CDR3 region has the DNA TGTGCCAGCAGTTTCACTCGGGGCAGGGGAGACACTGAAGCTTTCTTT.

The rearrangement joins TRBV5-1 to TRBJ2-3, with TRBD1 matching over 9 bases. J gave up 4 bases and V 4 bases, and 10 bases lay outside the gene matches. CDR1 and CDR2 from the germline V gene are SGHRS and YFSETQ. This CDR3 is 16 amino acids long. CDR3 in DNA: TGCGCCAGCAGCCCCGGGCGGGACAGGGTAGCAGATACGCAGTATTTT. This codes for CASSPGRDRVADTQYF.

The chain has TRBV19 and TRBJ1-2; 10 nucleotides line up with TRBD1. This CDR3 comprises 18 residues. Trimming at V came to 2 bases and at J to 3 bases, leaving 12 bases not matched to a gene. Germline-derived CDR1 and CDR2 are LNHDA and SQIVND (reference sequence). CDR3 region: CASSIRRDRGPDYYGYTF. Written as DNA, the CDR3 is TGTGCCAGTAGTATAAGGCGGGACAGGGGTCCAGATTACTATGGCTACACCTTC.

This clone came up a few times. This CDR3 reads CSARDGLGYTF. The CDR3 DNA reads TGCAGTGCCAGGGATGGGTTGGGCTACACCTTC. J is TRBJ1-2 and V is TRBV20-1; the D gene is possibly TRBD1 (5 bases). V was cut by 6 bases and J by 8 bases, with 13 bases left in between. The germline V gene encodes CDR1 DFQATT and CDR2 SNEGSKA (reference sequence). CDR3 size: 11 residues.

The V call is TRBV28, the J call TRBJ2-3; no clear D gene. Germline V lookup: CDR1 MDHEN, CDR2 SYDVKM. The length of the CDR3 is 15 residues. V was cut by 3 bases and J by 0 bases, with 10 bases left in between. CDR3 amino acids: CASSFDKSSTDTQYF. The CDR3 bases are TGTGCCAGCAGTTTCGACAAGTCTAGCACAGATACGCAGTATTTT.

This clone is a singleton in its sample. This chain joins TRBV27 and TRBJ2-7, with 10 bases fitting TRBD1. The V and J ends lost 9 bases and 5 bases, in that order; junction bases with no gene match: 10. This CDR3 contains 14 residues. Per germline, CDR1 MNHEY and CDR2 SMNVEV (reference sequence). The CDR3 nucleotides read TGTGCCAGTCCACGGGACAGGGGCGAGCACGAGCAGTACTTC. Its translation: CASPRDRGEHEQYF.

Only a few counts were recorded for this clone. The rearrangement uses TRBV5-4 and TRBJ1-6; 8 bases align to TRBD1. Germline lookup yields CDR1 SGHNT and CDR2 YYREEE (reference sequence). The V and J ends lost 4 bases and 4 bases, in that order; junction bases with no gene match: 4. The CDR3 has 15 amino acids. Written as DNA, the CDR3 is TGTGCCAGCAGCAGACAGGGGCTTTATAATTCACCCCTCCACTTT. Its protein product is CASSRQGLYNSPLHF. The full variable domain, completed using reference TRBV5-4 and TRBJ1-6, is ETGVTQSPTHLIKTRGQQVTLRCSSQSGHNTVSWYQQALGQGPQFIFQYYREEENGRGNFPPRFSGLQFPNYSSELNVNALELDDSALYLCASSRQGLYNSPLHFGNGTRLTVT.

CDR3 sequence: CASSLAAGDWADTQYF. As DNA, the CDR3 is TGCGCCAGCAGCTTGGCCGCGGGGGACTGGGCAGATACGCAGTATTTT. The rearrangement joins TRBV5-1 to TRBJ2-3, with 7 bases aligning to TRBD2. The V segment lost 0 bases and the J segment 4 bases; nucleotides outside the gene matches: 8. The CDR3 has 16 residues. From germline, CDR1 is SGHRS and CDR2 YFSETQ.

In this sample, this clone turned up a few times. The CDR3 sequence is CASTNVGLTSYEQYF. CDR3 coding DNA: TGCGCCAGCACCAATGTGGGCCTAACCTCCTACGAGCAGTACTTC. The chain recombines TRBV5-1 with TRBJ2-7; D not certain. The V and J ends lost 6 bases and 0 bases respectively, with 16 bases between them. Germline V lookup: CDR1 SGHRS, CDR2 YFSETQ. CDR3 length equals 15 residues.

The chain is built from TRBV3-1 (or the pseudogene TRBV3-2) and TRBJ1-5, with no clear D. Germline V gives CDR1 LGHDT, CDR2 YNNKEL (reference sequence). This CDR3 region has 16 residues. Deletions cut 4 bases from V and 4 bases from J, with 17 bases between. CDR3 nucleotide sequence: TGTGCCAGCAGCCCGGGTAGCGGCATCATTAATCAGCCCCAGCATTTT. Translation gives CASSPGSGIINQPQHF.

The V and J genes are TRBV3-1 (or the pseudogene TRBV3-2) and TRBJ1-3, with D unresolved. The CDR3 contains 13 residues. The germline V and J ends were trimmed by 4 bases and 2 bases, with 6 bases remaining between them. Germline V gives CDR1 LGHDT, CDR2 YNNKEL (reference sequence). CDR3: CASSLEAGNTIYF. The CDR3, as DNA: TGTGCCAGCAGCCTTGAGGCTGGAAACACCATATATTTT.

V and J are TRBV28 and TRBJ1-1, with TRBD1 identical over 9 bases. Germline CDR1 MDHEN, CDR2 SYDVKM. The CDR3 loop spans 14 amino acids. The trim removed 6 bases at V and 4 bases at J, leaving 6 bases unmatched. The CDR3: CASSRATGGTEAFF. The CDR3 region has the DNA TGTGCCAGCAGCCGTGCGACAGGGGGCACTGAAGCTTTCTTT.

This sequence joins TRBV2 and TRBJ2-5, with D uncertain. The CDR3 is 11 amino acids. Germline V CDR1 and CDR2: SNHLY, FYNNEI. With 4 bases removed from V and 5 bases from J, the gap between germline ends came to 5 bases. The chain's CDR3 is CASSAGETQYF. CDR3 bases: TGTGCCAGCAGTGCCGGGGAGACCCAGTACTTC.

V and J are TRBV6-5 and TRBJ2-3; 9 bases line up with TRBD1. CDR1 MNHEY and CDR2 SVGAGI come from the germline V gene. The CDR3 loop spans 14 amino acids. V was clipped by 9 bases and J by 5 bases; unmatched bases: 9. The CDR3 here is CASTDRGWEDTQYF. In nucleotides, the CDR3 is TGTGCCAGTACCGACAGGGGGTGGGAAGATACGCAGTATTTT.

CDR3 nucleotide sequence: TGTGCCAGCAGCTTTAAGGCAGTATGGACTAGCACAGATACGCAGTATTTT. This translates into CASSFKAVWTSTDTQYF. The J gene is TRBJ2-3, the V gene TRBV7-9, with D possibly matching TRBD2 (5 bases). V was clipped by 3 bases and J by 0 bases, with 16 bases between them. This CDR3 has 17 amino acids. Germline assignment: CDR1 SEHNR and CDR2 FQNEAQ (reference sequence).

CDR3 coding DNA: TGTGCCAGCAGCGAGGCGGGGGGGCCAGATACGCAGTATTTT. It yields the protein CASSEAGGPDTQYF. The chain joins TRBV9 to TRBJ2-3, with TRBD2 matching 9 bases. The CDR3 length is 14 residues. Germline trimming cut 3 bases from V and 4 bases from J; bases unmatched to any gene: 3. Germline CDR1 is SGDLS and CDR2 is YYNGEE.

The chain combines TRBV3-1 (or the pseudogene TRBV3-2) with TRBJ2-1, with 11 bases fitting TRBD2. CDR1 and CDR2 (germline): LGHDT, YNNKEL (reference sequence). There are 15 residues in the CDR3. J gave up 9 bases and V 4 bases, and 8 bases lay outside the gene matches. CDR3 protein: CASSPSASGGREQFF. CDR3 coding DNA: TGTGCCAGCAGCCCCTCGGCTAGCGGGGGGCGTGAGCAGTTCTTC.

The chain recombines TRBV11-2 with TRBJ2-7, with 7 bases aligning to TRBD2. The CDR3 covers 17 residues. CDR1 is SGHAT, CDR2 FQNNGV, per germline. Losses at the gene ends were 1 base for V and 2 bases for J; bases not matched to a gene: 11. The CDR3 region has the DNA TGTGCCAGCAGCTTAGTATCAGGACTAGTCTTTACCTACGAGCAGTACTTC. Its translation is CASSLVSGLVFTYEQYF.

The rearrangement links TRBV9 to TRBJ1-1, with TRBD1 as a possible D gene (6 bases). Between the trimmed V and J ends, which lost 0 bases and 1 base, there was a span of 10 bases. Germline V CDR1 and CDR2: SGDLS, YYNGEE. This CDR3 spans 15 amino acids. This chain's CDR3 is CASSVGGTQNTEAFF. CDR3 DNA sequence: TGTGCCAGCAGCGTAGGAGGGACACAGAACACTGAAGCTTTCTTT. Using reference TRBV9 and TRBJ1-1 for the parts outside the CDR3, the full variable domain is DSGVTQTPKHLITATGQRVTLRCSPRSGDLSVYWYQQSLDQGLQFLIQYYNGEERAKGNILERFSAQQFPDLHSELNLSSLELGDSALYFCASSVGGTQNTEAFFGQGTRLTVV.

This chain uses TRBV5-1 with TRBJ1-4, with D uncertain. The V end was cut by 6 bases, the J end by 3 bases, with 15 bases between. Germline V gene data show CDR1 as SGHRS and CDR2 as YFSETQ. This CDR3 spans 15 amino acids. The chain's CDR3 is CASTPGPGSNEKLFF. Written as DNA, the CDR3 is TGCGCCAGCACCCCCGGGCCGGGGTCTAATGAAAAACTGTTTTTT.

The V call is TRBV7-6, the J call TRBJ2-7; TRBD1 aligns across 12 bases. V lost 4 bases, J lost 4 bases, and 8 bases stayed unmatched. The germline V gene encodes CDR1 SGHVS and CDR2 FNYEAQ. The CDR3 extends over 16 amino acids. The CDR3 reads CASSSATGQGAYEQYF. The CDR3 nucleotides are TGTGCCAGCAGCTCAGCCACGGGACAGGGGGCGTACGAGCAGTACTTC.

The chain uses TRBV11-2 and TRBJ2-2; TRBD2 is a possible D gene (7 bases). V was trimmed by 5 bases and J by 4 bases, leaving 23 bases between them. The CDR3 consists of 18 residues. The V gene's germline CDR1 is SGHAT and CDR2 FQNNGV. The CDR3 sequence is CASSPGALAGAFTGELFF. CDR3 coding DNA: TGTGCCAGCAGCCCGGGGGCGCTTGCGGGGGCTTTCACCGGGGAGCTGTTTTTT.

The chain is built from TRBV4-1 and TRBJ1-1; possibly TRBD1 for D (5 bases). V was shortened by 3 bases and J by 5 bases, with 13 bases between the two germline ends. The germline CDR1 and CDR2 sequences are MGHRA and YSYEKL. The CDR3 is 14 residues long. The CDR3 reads CASSQLRQGTEAFF. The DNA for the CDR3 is TGCGCCAGCAGCCAGTTGCGGCAGGGAACTGAAGCTTTCTTT.

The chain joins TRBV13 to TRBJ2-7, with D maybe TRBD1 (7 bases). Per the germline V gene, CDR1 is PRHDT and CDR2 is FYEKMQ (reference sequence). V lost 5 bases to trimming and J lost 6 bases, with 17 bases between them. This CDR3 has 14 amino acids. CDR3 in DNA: TGTGCCAGCAGCCTGGGGCAGGGGGGTGGCGAGCAGTACTTC. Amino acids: CASSLGQGGGEQYF.